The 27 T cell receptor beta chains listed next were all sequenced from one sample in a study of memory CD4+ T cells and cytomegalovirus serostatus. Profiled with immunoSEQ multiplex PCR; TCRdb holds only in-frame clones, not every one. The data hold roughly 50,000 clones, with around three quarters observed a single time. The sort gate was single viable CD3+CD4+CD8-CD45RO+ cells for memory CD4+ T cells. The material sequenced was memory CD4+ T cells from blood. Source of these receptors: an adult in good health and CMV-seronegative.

CDR3 nucleotide sequence: TGTGCCAGCAACCTTCATGGGACAGGGAACGAGCAGTACTTC. Translated, it gives CASNLHGTGNEQYF. V is TRBV7-9 and J is TRBJ2-7; 9 nucleotides match TRBD1. Germline lookup yields CDR1 SEHNR and CDR2 FQNEAQ (reference sequence). The CDR3 spans 14 residues. V shed 7 bases, J shed 5 bases, and the junction held 9 bases outside the gene matches.

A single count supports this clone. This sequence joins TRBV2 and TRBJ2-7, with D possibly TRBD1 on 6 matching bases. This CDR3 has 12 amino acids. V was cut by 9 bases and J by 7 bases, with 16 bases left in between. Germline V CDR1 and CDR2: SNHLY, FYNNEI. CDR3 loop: CASSTNRAEQYF. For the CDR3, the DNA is TGTGCCAGTAGTACCAACAGGGCAGAGCAGTACTTC.

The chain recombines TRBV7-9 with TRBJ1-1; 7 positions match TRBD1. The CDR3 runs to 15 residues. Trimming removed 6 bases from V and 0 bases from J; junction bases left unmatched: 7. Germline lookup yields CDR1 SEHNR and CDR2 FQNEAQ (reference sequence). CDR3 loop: CASRRPGGLNTEAFF. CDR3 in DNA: TGTGCCAGCAGAAGACCAGGGGGGCTGAACACTGAAGCTTTCTTT.

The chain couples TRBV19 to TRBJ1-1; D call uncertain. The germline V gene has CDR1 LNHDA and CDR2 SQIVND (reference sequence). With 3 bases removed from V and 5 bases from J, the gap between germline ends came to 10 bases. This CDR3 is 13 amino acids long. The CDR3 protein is CASSMKVRTEAFF. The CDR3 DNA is TGTGCCAGTAGTATGAAGGTTAGGACTGAAGCTTTCTTT.

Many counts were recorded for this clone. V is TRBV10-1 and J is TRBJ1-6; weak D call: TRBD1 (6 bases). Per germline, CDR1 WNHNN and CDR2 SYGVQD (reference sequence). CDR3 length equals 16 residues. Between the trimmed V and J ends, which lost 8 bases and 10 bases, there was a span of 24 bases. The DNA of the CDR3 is TGCGCCAGCTGGGGGGGCGCCGGGAGTTCGGGGTCACCCCTCCACTTT. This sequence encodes CASWGGAGSSGSPLHF.

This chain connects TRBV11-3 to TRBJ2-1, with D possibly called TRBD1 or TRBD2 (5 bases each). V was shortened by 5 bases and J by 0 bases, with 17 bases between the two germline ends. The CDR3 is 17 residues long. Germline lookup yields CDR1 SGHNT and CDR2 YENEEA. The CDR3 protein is CASSLQGSVSSYNEQFF. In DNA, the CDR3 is TGTGCCAGCAGCCTCCAGGGTAGCGTGAGCTCCTACAATGAGCAGTTCTTC.

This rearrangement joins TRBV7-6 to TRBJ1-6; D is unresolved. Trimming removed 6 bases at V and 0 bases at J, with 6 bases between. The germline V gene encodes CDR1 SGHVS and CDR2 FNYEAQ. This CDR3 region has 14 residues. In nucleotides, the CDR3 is TGTGCCAGCAGTCCGAGCTCCTATAATTCACCCCTCCACTTT. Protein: CASSPSSYNSPLHF.

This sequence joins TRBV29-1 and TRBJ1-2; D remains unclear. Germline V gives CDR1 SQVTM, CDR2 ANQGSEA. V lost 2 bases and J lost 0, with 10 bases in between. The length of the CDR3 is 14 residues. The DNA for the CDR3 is TGCAGCGTTGAACAGCGCCATTCTAACTATGGCTACACCTTC. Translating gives CSVEQRHSNYGYTF. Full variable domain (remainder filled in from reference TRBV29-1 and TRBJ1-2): SAVISQKPSRDICQRGTSLTIQCQVDSQVTMMFWYRQQPGQSLTLIATANQGSEATYESGFVIDKFPISRPNLTFSTLTVSNMSPEDSSIYLCSVEQRHSNYGYTFGSGTRLTVV.

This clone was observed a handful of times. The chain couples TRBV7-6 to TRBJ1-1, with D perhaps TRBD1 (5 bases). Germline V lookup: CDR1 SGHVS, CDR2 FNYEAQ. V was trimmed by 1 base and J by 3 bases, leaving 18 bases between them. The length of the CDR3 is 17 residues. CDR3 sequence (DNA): TGTGCCAGCAGCTTAGGATCTGCCGGGACGTCGTACACTGAAGCTTTCTTT. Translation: CASSLGSAGTSYTEAFF.

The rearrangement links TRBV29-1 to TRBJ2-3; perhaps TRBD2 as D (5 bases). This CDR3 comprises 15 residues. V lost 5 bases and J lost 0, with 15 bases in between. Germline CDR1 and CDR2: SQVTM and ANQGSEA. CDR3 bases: TGCAGCGTTCAATTGGCGGGCGCTAGCACAGATACGCAGTATTTT. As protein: CSVQLAGASTDTQYF.

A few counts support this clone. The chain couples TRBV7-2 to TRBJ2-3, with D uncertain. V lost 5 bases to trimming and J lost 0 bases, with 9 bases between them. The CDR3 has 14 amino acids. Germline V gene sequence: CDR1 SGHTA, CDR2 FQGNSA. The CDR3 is CASSPQPSTDTQYF. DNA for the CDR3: TGTGCCAGCAGCCCCCAGCCTAGCACAGATACGCAGTATTTT.

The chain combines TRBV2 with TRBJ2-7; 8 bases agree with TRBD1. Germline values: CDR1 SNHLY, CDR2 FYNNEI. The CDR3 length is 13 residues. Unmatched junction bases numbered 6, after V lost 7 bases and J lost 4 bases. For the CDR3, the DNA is TGTGCCAGCAAACGGACAGGGCTTTACGAGCAGTACTTC. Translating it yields CASKRTGLYEQYF.

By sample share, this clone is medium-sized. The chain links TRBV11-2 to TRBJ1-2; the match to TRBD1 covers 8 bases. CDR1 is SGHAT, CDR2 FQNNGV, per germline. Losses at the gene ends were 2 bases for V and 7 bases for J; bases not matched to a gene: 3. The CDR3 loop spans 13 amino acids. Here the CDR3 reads CASSLQGAGGYTF. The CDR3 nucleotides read TGTGCCAGCAGCTTACAGGGGGCGGGTGGCTACACCTTC.

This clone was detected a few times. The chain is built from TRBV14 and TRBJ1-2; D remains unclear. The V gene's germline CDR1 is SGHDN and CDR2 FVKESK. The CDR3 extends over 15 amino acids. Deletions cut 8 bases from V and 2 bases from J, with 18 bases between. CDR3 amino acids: CASSQGSLINYGYTF. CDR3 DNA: TGTGCCAGCTCTCAAGGCAGCCTAATAAACTATGGCTACACCTTC.

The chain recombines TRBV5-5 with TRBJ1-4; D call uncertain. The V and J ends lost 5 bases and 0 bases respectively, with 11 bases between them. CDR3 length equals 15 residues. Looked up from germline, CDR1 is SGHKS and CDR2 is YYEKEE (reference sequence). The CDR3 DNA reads TGTGCCAGCAGTCCCACCACCACAACTAATGAAAAACTGTTTTTT. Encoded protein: CASSPTTTTNEKLFF.

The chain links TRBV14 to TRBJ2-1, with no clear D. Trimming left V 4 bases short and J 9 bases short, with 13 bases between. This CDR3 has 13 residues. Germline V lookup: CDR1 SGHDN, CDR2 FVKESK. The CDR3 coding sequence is TGTGCCAGCAGCCTCCCCGGCTCCCCTGAGCAGTTCTTC. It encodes CASSLPGSPEQFF.

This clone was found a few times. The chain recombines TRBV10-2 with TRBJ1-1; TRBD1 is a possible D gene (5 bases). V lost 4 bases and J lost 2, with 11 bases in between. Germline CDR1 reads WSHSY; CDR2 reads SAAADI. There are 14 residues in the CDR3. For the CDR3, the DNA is TGCGCCAGCAGTGTTCAGGGCCGAAACACTGAAGCTTTCTTT. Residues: CASSVQGRNTEAFF.

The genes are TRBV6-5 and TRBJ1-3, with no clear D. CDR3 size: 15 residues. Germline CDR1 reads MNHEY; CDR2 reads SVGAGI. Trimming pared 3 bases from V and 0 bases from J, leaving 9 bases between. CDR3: CASSYRGSSGNTIYF. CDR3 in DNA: TGTGCCAGCAGTTATCGCGGGAGCTCTGGAAACACCATATATTTT.

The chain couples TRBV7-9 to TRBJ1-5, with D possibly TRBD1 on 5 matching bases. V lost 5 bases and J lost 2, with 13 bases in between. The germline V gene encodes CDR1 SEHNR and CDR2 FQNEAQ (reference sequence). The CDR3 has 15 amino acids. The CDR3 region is CASSAGPGGNQPQHF. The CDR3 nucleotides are TGTGCCAGCAGCGCAGGACCGGGGGGCAATCAGCCCCAGCATTTT. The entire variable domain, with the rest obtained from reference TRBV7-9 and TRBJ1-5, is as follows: DTGVSQNPRHKITKRGQNVTFRCDPISEHNRLYWYRQTLGQGPEFLTYFQNEAQLEKSRLLSDRFSAERPKGSFSTLEIQRTEQGDSAMYLCASSAGPGGNQPQHFGDGTRLSIL.

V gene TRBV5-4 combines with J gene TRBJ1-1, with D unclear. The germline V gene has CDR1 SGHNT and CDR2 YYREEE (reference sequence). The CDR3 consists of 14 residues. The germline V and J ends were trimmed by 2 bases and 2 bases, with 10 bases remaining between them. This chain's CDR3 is CASSLIRTNTEAFF. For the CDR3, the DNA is TGTGCCAGCAGCTTAATACGAACCAACACTGAAGCTTTCTTT.

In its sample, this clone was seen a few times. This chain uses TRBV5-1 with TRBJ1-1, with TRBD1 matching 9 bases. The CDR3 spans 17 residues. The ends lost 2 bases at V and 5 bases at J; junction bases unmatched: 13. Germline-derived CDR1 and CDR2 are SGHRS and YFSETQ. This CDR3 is CASSLAGQGSVKTEAFF. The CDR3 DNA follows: TGCGCCAGCAGCTTAGCGGGACAGGGATCCGTAAAAACTGAAGCTTTCTTT.

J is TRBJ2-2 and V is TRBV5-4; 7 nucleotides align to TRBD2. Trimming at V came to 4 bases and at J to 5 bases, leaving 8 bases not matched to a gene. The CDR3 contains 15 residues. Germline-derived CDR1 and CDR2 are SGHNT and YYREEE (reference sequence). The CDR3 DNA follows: TGTGCCAGCAGCCGCGGGGGTCAGATAACCGGGGAGCTGTTTTTT. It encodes CASSRGGQITGELFF.

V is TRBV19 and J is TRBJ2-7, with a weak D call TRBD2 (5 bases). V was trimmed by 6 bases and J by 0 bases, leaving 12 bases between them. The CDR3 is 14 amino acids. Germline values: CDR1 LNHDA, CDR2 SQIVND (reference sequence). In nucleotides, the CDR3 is TGTGCCAGTAGGCGGACTGTAAGCTCCTACGAGCAGTACTTC. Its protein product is CASRRTVSSYEQYF.

The CDR3 DNA follows: TGTGCCAGCAGCCCGGGACTAGCGGGAGGCTACGAGCAGTACTTC. This translates into CASSPGLAGGYEQYF. The chain carries TRBV5-4 and TRBJ2-7; TRBD2 matches 15 bases. Germline CDR1 is SGHNT and CDR2 is YYREEE (reference sequence). V lost 4 bases to trimming and J lost 3 bases; unmatched junction nucleotides: 2. The CDR3 extends over 15 amino acids.

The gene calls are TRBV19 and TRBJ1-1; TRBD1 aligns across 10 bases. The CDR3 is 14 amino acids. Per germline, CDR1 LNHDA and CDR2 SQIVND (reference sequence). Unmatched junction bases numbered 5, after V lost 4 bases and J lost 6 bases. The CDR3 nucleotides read TGTGCCAGTAGTAAGACAGGGGGCAAGGCTGAAGCTTTCTTT. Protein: CASSKTGGKAEAFF.

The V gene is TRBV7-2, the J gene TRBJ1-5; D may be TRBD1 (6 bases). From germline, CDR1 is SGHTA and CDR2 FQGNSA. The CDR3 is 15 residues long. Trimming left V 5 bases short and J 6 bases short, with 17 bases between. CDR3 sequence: CASSNQGIHSQPQHF. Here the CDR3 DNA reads TGTGCCAGCAGCAATCAGGGGATTCACAGTCAGCCCCAGCATTTT.

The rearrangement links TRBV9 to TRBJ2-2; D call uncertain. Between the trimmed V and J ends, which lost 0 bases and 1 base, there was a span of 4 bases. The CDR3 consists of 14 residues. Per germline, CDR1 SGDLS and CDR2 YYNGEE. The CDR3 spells CASSVAQNTGELFF. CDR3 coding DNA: TGTGCCAGCAGCGTAGCACAGAACACCGGGGAGCTGTTTTTT.